Listed here are 23 T cell receptor beta chains from one sample, sequenced in a study of cytomegalovirus exposure and HLA in healthy donors. The PCR made use of 60 Vbeta and 13 Jbeta primers. Measured with immunoSEQ multiplex PCR; TCRdb has only the in-frame clones, and not every one. The sample lists around 190,000 clones, under 9.5% occurring once. Specimen: PBMCs. These receptors were obtained from a woman in her twenties or thirties in good health and CMV-seropositive.

This clone was seen more than once but under ten times. The CDR3 spells CASSFLQGRKNIQYF. The CDR3 coding sequence is TGTGCCAGCAGTTTCCTTCAGGGGAGAAAAAACATTCAGTACTTC. The gene calls are TRBV6-1 and TRBJ2-4; D possibly corresponds to TRBD1 (6 bases). The germline CDR1 and CDR2 sequences are MNHNS and SASEGT. This CDR3 is 15 amino acids long. V dropped 5 bases and J dropped 4 bases, with 15 bases sitting between them.

This clone has only a few counts. CDR3 in amino acids: CASSQSTGLTYEQYF. The CDR3 bases are TGTGCCAGCAGCCAATCGACAGGGCTTACCTACGAGCAGTACTTC. The chain joins TRBV7-9 to TRBJ2-7; 7 nucleotides match TRBD1. Trimming cost V 5 bases and J 2 bases; bases outside gene matches: 9. This CDR3 contains 15 residues. The germline CDR1 and CDR2 sequences are SEHNR and FQNEAQ (reference sequence). The full variable domain, in which reference TRBV7-9 and TRBJ2-7 provide the parts outside the CDR3, is DTGVSQNPRHKITKRGQNVTFRCDPISEHNRLYWYRQTLGQGPEFLTYFQNEAQLEKSRLLSDRFSAERPKGSFSTLEIQRTEQGDSAMYLCASSQSTGLTYEQYFGPGTRLTVT.

This clone turned up a few times. V usage is TRBV5-1 and J usage is TRBJ1-4, with TRBD1 matching over 9 bases. Germline CDR1 and CDR2: SGHRS and YFSETQ. Trimming removed 4 bases from V and 3 bases from J; junction bases left unmatched: 7. The CDR3 sequence is 16 residues long. CDR3 bases: TGCGCCAGCAGCATAGGGACAGGGTGGGCTAATGAAAAACTGTTTTTT. It codes for CASSIGTGWANEKLFF.

This clone occurred a few times. The J gene is TRBJ1-3, the V gene TRBV11-3; 8 bases line up with TRBD1. There are 15 residues in the CDR3. Germline CDR1 reads SGHNT; CDR2 reads YENEEA. With V trimmed by 5 bases and J by 0 bases, 3 bases remained unmatched. The CDR3 region has the DNA TGTGCCAGCAGCCGAACAGGGGGCTCTGGAAACACCATATATTTT. This translates into CASSRTGGSGNTIYF.

V is TRBV5-5 and J is TRBJ1-1; D uncertain. Per the germline V gene, CDR1 is SGHKS and CDR2 is YYEKEE (reference sequence). V was shortened by 4 bases and J by 0 bases, with 7 bases between the two germline ends. The CDR3 spans 13 residues. The CDR3 DNA sequence: TGTGCCAGCAGCGTCGACTTGAACACTGAAGCTTTCTTT. Protein sequence: CASSVDLNTEAFF. The full variable domain, in which reference TRBV5-5 and TRBJ1-1 provide the parts outside the CDR3, is DAGVTQSPTHLIKTRGQQVTLRCSPISGHKSVSWYQQVLGQGPQFIFQYYEKEERGRGNFPDRFSARQFPNYSSELNVNALLLGDSALYLCASSVDLNTEAFFGQGTRLTVV.

The chain recombines TRBV6-5 with TRBJ2-5; possible D gene TRBD2, 5 bases. The end of the DNA aligns better with TRBJ2-7, so the J call may be wrong. Per the germline V gene, CDR1 is MNHEY and CDR2 is SVGAGI. CDR3 size: 14 residues. The CDR3 nucleotides are TGTGCCAGATTAGCGTTGAAGTCCTCCTACGAGCAGTACTTC. Its protein product is CARLALKSSYEQYF.

The gene calls are TRBV5-1 and TRBJ2-5; 8 bases agree with TRBD2. CDR1 SGHRS and CDR2 YFSETQ come from the germline V gene. The CDR3 loop spans 13 amino acids. The junction had 1 base not matched to a gene; V was cut back by 2 bases and J by 4 bases. The CDR3 region has the DNA TGCGCCAGCAGCTTCCTAGCGGGAGAGACCCAGTACTTC. It specifies CASSFLAGETQYF.

This clone was counted only a few times. This chain uses TRBV7-9 with TRBJ2-1; 11 nucleotides match TRBD2. The CDR3 is 16 residues long. V was pared by 1 base and J by 4 bases, with 3 bases of the junction left unmatched. The germline gives CDR1 SEHNR, CDR2 FQNEAQ (reference sequence). The CDR3 here is CASSLGLAGLYNEQFF. In nucleotides, the CDR3 is TGTGCCAGCAGCTTAGGACTAGCGGGATTATACAATGAGCAGTTCTTC.

This clone was counted only a few times. The V and J genes are TRBV4-1 and TRBJ2-2; 10 positions agree with TRBD1. The ends lost 0 bases at V and 6 bases at J; junction bases unmatched: 7. Germline V gives CDR1 MGHRA, CDR2 YSYEKL. This CDR3 has 17 residues. The CDR3 spells CASSQDFDRGLAGELFF. The CDR3 DNA follows: TGCGCCAGCAGCCAAGATTTCGACAGGGGGCTGGCCGGGGAGCTGTTTTTT.

The V gene is TRBV19, the J gene TRBJ2-3; D gene uncertain. V was shortened by 3 bases and J by 8 bases, with 12 bases between the two germline ends. Germline-derived CDR1 and CDR2 are LNHDA and SQIVND (reference sequence). The CDR3 has 13 residues. The CDR3 region has the DNA TGTGCCAGTAGTATGCTCACCCCCGGTACGCAGTATTTT. Residues: CASSMLTPGTQYF.

The chain has TRBV5-1 and TRBJ2-2; 10 bases map to TRBD2. The CDR3 has 17 amino acids. CDR1 is SGHRS and CDR2 is YFSETQ in the germline V gene. Unmatched junction bases numbered 8, after V lost 1 base and J lost 5 bases. This CDR3 reads CASSLRPSGSSTGELFF. The CDR3 nucleotides are TGCGCCAGCAGCTTGCGCCCTAGCGGGAGTAGTACCGGGGAGCTGTTTTTT.

The chain recombines TRBV7-9 with TRBJ2-3, with TRBD2 matching 11 bases. Germline trimming cut 1 base from V and 7 bases from J; bases unmatched to any gene: 7. This CDR3 has 16 residues. Germline lookup yields CDR1 SEHNR and CDR2 FQNEAQ (reference sequence). CDR3 amino acids: CASSLDLAGGLHTQYF. CDR3 DNA: TGTGCCAGCAGCTTAGATCTAGCGGGAGGTCTCCATACGCAGTATTTT.

This chain connects TRBV11-2 to TRBJ2-7; a possible D gene is TRBD1 (5 bases). V lost 4 bases to trimming and J lost 7 bases, with 20 bases between them. The germline CDR1 and CDR2 sequences are SGHAT and FQNNGV. The CDR3 contains 15 residues. The CDR3 sequence is CASSSIPQGMGEQYF. The DNA of the CDR3 is TGTGCCAGCAGCTCCATACCCCAGGGTATGGGGGAGCAGTACTTC.

The rearrangement links TRBV7-6 to TRBJ2-5; TRBD2 aligns across 7 bases. Germline lookup yields CDR1 SGHVS and CDR2 FNYEAQ. Losses at the gene ends were 5 bases for V and 9 bases for J; bases not matched to a gene: 12. The CDR3 spans 14 residues. In DNA form, the CDR3 reads TGTGCCAGCAGCGCGACAGCCCGGGGGGAGGCCCAGTACTTC. Translation gives CASSATARGEAQYF.

Only a few counts were recorded for this clone. J is TRBJ2-7 and V is TRBV30; 10 bases line up with TRBD2. From germline, CDR1 is GTSNPN and CDR2 SVGIG (reference sequence). With 4 bases clipped from V and 7 bases from J, the junction kept 10 bases outside the gene matches. The CDR3 covers 14 residues. This CDR3 reads CAWTSGSGLWEQYF. In DNA form, the CDR3 reads TGTGCCTGGACTAGCGGGAGTGGGCTGTGGGAGCAGTACTTC.

This chain joins TRBV2 and TRBJ2-1, with 8 bases that match TRBD2. The CDR3 loop spans 15 amino acids. The V gene's germline CDR1 is SNHLY and CDR2 FYNNEI. The CDR3 loop is CGSVGAGGRYNEQFF. CDR3 in DNA: TGTGGCTCTGTCGGGGCCGGCGGGAGGTACAATGAGCAGTTCTTC. The whole variable domain, remainder taken from reference TRBV2 and TRBJ2-1, is EPEVTQTPSHQVTQMGQEVILRCVPISNHLYFYWYRQILGQKVEFLVSFYNNEISEKSEIFDDQFSVERPDGSNFTLKIRSTKLEDSAMYFCGSVGAGGRYNEQFFGPGTRLTVL.

This clone was seen a few times. The chain carries TRBV9 and TRBJ2-1; 11 bases are shared with TRBD2. This CDR3 spans 15 amino acids. Germline CDR1 is SGDLS and CDR2 is YYNGEE. J gave up 4 bases and V 3 bases, and 3 bases lay outside the gene matches. The CDR3 spells CASSGGTSGYNEQFF. In nucleotides, the CDR3 is TGTGCCAGCAGCGGTGGGACTAGCGGTTACAATGAGCAGTTCTTC.

The genes are TRBV4-2 and TRBJ2-7; D call uncertain. Germline lookup yields CDR1 LGHNA and CDR2 YNFKEQ. The CDR3 contains 15 residues. V gave up 0 bases and J gave up 0 bases, with 9 bases separating them. The CDR3 loop is CASSQEAASSYEQYF. CDR3 sequence (DNA): TGTGCCAGCAGCCAAGAGGCAGCGTCCTCCTACGAGCAGTACTTC.

This clone showed up just a few times. The chain carries TRBV5-1 and TRBJ1-4; D call uncertain. Between the trimmed V and J ends, which lost 0 bases and 0 bases, there was a span of 3 bases. The CDR3 is made up of 14 amino acids. Germline V CDR1 and CDR2: SGHRS, YFSETQ. The CDR3 region has the DNA TGCGCCAGCAGCTTGGCGGCAACTAATGAAAAACTGTTTTTT. The encoded protein is CASSLAATNEKLFF.

This clone has only a few counts. V usage is TRBV9 and J usage is TRBJ2-7, with 10 nucleotides matching TRBD1. V trimming: 4 bases; J trimming: 2 bases; junction bases outside the gene matches: 12. This CDR3 region has 17 residues. Germline values: CDR1 SGDLS, CDR2 YYNGEE. CDR3 DNA sequence: TGTGCCAGCAGCCCTTCATCCGGGACAGGGGATACCTACGAGCAGTACTTC. Translation gives CASSPSSGTGDTYEQYF. Supplemented by reference TRBV9 and TRBJ2-7, the full variable domain reads DSGVTQTPKHLITATGQRVTLRCSPRSGDLSVYWYQQSLDQGLQFLIQYYNGEERAKGNILERFSAQQFPDLHSELNLSSLELGDSALYFCASSPSSGTGDTYEQYFGPGTRLTVT.

This clone came up a few times. The chain uses TRBV7-9 and TRBJ2-5, with 7 nucleotides matching TRBD2. With V trimmed by 5 bases and J by 3 bases, 6 bases remained unmatched. Germline V gene sequence: CDR1 SEHNR, CDR2 FQNEAQ (reference sequence). CDR3 length equals 14 residues. The CDR3 sequence: CASSRFREEETQYF. The DNA for the CDR3 is TGTGCCAGCAGCCGCTTCCGGGAGGAAGAGACCCAGTACTTC. The full variable domain, in which reference TRBV7-9 and TRBJ2-5 provide the parts outside the CDR3, is DTGVSQNPRHKITKRGQNVTFRCDPISEHNRLYWYRQTLGQGPEFLTYFQNEAQLEKSRLLSDRFSAERPKGSFSTLEIQRTEQGDSAMYLCASSRFREEETQYFGPGTRLLVL.

This clone was seen more than once but under ten times. The V gene is TRBV2, the J gene TRBJ1-2, with D tentatively TRBD1 (6 bases). Germline CDR1 reads SNHLY; CDR2 reads FYNNEI. V was trimmed by 5 bases and J by 0 bases, leaving 7 bases between them. This CDR3 has 13 residues. Written as DNA, the CDR3 is TGTGCCAGCAGTCAGGGGACTAACTATGGCTACACCTTC. Encoded protein: CASSQGTNYGYTF.

CDR3 amino acids: CASSLGFPSDTSNYGYTF. The CDR3 region has the DNA TGTGCCAGCAGTTTGGGATTCCCCTCGGACACCTCTAACTATGGCTACACCTTC. The genes are TRBV27 and TRBJ1-2, with D perhaps matching TRBD1 (5 bases). The V end was cut by 3 bases, the J end by 0 bases, with 20 bases between. The germline gives CDR1 MNHEY, CDR2 SMNVEV (reference sequence). This CDR3 has 18 amino acids.